The rows below give T cell receptor beta chains drawn from one sample of a study of molecular identifiers for immune sequencing clone quantification. One entry per CDR3 protein results from TCRdb running MiXCR on the PCR reads. Of 85,000 to 100,000 distinct CDR3 sequences listed, less than 25% are singletons. Sequenced input: naive CD8+ T cells from blood, with Jurkat cell RNA spiked in. Receptor source: a human donor in good health. Some libraries in this study had Jurkat cell RNA spiked in. The CDR3 runs from the conserved cysteine through the conserved F or W. A D gene is named only where the DNA matches it firmly. Expanded clones are given a class, and other clones once, few, many or no size at all.

>TRBJ2-7|TRBD2|few|TRBV18
TGTGCCAGCTCACCAATTTCGGGCGGGAGCTCCTACGAGCAGTACTTC
CASSPISGGSSYEQYF
>TRBJ2-1|NA|few|TRBV14
TGTGCCAGCAGCCAAGCCCCAGGCGGGATTTGGTTCTTC
CASSQAPGGIWFF
>TRBJ1-2|TRBD1|few|TRBV13
TGTGCCAGCAGCTTGCGGACAGGGTTTAATGGCTACACCTTC
CASSLRTGFNGYTF
>TRBJ2-1|TRBD2|many|TRBV5-4
TGTGCCAGCAGCTTGGCGGCTAGCGGGAGGATGAGCTCCTACAATGAGCAGTTCTTC
CASSLAASGRMSSYNEQFF
>TRBJ2-1|TRBD1|NA|TRBV27
TGTGCCAGCAGCTTGATTATGACAGGGGGCTGGAATGAGCAGTTCTTC
CASSLIMTGGWNEQFF
>TRBJ2-7|TRBD2|many|TRBV29-1
TGCAGCGTTGTCCCCAGCGGGAGTTCGTACGAGCAGTACTTC
CSVVPSGSSYEQYF
>TRBJ2-7|NA|few|TRBV28
TGTGCCAGCAGTTTATTACTAGCAGGAAGAGGGGAGCAGTACTTC
CASSLLLAGRGEQYF
>TRBJ2-7|TRBD2|many|TRBV6-2/TRBV6-3
TGTGCCAGCAGTTACTCGGGGCTAGCGGGCCGCTCCTACGAGCAGTACTTC
CASSYSGLAGRSYEQYF
>TRBJ2-7|TRBD2|few|TRBV6-1
TGTGCCAGCACCCTAGCGGTAGGAGACTCCTACGAGCAGTACTTC
CASTLAVGDSYEQYF
>TRBJ2-7|NA|few|TRBV3-1
TGTGCCAGCAGCCAAGAGTTAGGGACAATCTCCTACGAGCAGTACTTC
CASSQELGTISYEQYF
>TRBJ2-7|NA|many|TRBV20-1
TGCAGTGCAGAAACAGCGGAGCCCTACGAGCAGTACTTC
CSAETAEPYEQYF
>TRBJ2-5|TRBD1|NA|TRBV29-1
TGCAGCGTTGAGTTCCTGACAGGGCCCCCCGGTGCGCCCCCGTACTTC
CSVEFLTGPPGAPPYF
>TRBJ2-7|NA|once|TRBV11-2
TGTGCCAGCAACTTAGTGGAGGGGACCTACGAGCAGTACTTC
CASNLVEGTYEQYF
>TRBJ2-3|NA|many|TRBV5-1
TGCGCCACCGGTCGGACCAGCACAGATACGCAGTATTTT
CATGRTSTDTQYF
>TRBJ1-2|TRBD1|NA|TRBV12-3/TRBV12-4
TGTGCCAGCAGTCCTCTTGGGACAGGGGGTGACAACTATGGCTACACCTTC
CASSPLGTGGDNYGYTF
>TRBJ1-1|NA|NA|TRBV2
TGTGCCAGCATTCCGGTGGGGTTTGGGACTGAAGCTTTCTTT
CASIPVGFGTEAFF
>TRBJ2-2|NA|many|TRBV12-5
TGTGCTAGTGGTTTGGTCTCTGGGGAGCTGTTTTTT
CASGLVSGELFF
>TRBJ1-1|NA|many|TRBV3-1
TGTGCCAGCAGTCAAAAAGGGGGGGCCCACTTGAACACTGAAGCTTTCTTT
CASSQKGGAHLNTEAFF
>TRBJ2-1|NA|NA|TRBV6-2/TRBV6-3
TGTGCCAGCCGCTGGCACAATGAGCAGTTCTTC
CASRWHNEQFF
>TRBJ2-7|NA|NA|TRBV28
TGTGCTAGCAGTTTATCCTGGGGGGGCCGGGGCGAACAGTACTTC
CASSLSWGGRGEQYF
>TRBJ2-5|TRBD1|NA|TRBV2
TGTGCCAGCAGCGCACGCGGGACAGGTCCCAGGGAGACCCAGTACTTC
CASSARGTGPRETQYF
>TRBJ1-5|TRBD1|few|TRBV27
TGTGCCAGCAGTTACAGGGGGGATCAGCCCCAGCATTTT
CASSYRGDQPQHF
>TRBJ2-7|TRBD2|NA|TRBV7-6
TGTGCCAGCGGCTTAGCACGGACTAGCAATTGGCACGAGCAGTACTTC
CASGLARTSNWHEQYF
>TRBJ2-7|TRBD1|many|TRBV3-1
TGTGCCAGCAGCCCTTTTCCCGGGACAGTCTACGAGCAGTACTTC
CASSPFPGTVYEQYF
>TRBJ2-1|TRBD1|many|TRBV11-2
TGTGCCAGCAGCCCCGGACAGGGAGTCAATGAGCAGTTCTTC
CASSPGQGVNEQFF
>TRBJ2-5|NA|NA|TRBV14
TGTGCCAGCAGCCAAGAACCTTGGGCGGAACAAGAGACCCAGTACTTC
CASSQEPWAEQETQYF
>TRBJ2-7|NA|few|TRBV7-2
TGTGCCAGCAGCTTAGGGGACTTCGAGCAGTACTTC
CASSLGDFEQYF
>TRBJ1-1|NA|many|TRBV6-2/TRBV6-3
TGTGCCAGCAGTTCTCGGACACTTGCTATGAACACTGAAGCTTTCTTT
CASSSRTLAMNTEAFF
>TRBJ2-7|NA|many|TRBV7-9
TGTGCCAGCAGCTCATCAGGGTTCCCCTACGAGCAGTACTTC
CASSSSGFPYEQYF
>TRBJ1-2|NA|many|TRBV6-6
TGTGCCAGCAGTTACCCCACCACGGACGGAAATGGCTACACCTTC
CASSYPTTDGNGYTF
>TRBJ2-3|NA|many|TRBV12-3/TRBV12-4
TGTGCCAGCAGTTGGACTCGGACTACAGATACGCAGTATTTT
CASSWTRTTDTQYF
>TRBJ2-1|NA|NA|TRBV11-2
TGTGCCAGCAGCTTAGGACTTGACAATGAGCAGTTCTTC
CASSLGLDNEQFF
>TRBJ1-2|NA|many|TRBV27
TGTGCCAGCAGTTTAGCGGGGTCCAACTATGGCTACACCTTC
CASSLAGSNYGYTF
>TRBJ1-5|NA|many|TRBV7-9
TGTGCCAGCAGCTCCGCCCCTGAGACGAACAATCAGCCCCAGCATTTT
CASSSAPETNNQPQHF
>TRBJ1-1|NA|NA|TRBV7-6
TGTGCCAGCAGCTTGAACACGAACACTGAAGCTTTCTTT
CASSLNTNTEAFF
>TRBJ2-7|NA|many|TRBV5-1
TGCGCCAGCAGCTTTCGTACGGGGTCCTCCTACGAGCAGTACTTC
CASSFRTGSSYEQYF
>TRBJ2-4|NA|NA|TRBV28
TGTGAACTTTGGGGCGCGCGGACAGAAAACATTCAGTACTTC
CELWGARTENIQYF